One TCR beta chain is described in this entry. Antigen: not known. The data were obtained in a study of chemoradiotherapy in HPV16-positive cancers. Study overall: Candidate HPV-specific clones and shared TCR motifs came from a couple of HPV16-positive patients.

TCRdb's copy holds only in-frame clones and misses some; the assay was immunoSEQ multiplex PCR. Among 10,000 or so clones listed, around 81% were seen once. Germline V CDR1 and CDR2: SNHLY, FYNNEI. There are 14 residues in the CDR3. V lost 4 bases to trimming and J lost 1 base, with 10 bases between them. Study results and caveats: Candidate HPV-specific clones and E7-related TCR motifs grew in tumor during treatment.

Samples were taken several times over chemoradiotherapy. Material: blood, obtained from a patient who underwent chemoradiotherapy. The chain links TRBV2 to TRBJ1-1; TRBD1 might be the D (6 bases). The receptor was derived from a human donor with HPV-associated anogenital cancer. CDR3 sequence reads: CASSVKGGNTEAFF. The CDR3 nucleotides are TGTGCCAGCAGTGTTAAGGGGGGGAACACTGAAGCTTTCTTT. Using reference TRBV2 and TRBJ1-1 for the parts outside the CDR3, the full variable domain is EPEVTQTPSHQVTQMGQEVILRCVPISNHLYFYWYRQILGQKVEFLVSFYNNEISEKSEIFDDQFSVERPDGSNFTLKIRSTKLEDSAMYFCASSVKGGNTEAFFGQGTRLTVV.